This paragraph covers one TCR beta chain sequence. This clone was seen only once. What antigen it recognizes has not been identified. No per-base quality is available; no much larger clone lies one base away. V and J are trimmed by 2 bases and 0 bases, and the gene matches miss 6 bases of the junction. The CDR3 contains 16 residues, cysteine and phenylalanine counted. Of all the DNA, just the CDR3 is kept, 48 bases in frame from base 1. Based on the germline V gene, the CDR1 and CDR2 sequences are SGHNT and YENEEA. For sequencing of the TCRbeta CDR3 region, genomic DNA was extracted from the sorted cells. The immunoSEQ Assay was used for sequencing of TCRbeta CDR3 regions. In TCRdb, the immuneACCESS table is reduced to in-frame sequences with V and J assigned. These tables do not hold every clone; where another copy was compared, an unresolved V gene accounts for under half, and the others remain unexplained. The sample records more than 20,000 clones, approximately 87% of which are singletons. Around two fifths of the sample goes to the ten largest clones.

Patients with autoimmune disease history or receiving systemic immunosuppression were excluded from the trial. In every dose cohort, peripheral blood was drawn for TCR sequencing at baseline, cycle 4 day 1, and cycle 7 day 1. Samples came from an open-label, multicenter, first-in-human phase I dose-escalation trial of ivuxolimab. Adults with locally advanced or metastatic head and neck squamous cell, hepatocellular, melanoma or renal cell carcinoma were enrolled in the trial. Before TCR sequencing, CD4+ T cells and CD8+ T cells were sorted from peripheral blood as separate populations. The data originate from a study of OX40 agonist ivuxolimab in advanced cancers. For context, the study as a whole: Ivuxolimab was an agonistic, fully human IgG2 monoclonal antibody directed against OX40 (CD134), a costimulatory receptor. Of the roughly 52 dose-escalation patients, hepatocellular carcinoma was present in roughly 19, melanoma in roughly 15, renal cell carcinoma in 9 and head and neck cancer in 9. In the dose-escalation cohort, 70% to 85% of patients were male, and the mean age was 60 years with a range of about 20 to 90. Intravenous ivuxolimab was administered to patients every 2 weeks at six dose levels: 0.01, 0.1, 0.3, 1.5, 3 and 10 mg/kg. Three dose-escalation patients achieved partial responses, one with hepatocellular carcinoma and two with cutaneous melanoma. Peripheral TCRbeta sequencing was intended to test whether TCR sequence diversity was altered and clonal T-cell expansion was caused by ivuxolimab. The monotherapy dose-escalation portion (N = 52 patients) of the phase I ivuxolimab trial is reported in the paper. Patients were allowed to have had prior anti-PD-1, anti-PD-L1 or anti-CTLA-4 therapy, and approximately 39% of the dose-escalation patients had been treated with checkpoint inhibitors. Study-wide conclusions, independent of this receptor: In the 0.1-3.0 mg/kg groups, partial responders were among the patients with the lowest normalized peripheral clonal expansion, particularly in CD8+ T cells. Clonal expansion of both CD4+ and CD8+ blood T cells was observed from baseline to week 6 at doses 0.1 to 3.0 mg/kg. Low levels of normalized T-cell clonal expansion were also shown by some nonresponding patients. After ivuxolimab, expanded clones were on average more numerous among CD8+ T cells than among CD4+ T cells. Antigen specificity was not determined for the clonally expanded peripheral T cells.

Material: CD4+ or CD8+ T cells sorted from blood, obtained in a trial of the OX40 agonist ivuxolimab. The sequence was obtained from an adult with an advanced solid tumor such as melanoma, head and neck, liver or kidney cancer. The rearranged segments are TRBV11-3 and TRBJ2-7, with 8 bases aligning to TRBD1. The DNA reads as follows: TGTGCCAGCAGCTTAAGAACAGGGGGAAGCTCCTACGAGCAGTACTTC. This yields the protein CASSLRTGGSSYEQYF.